The 28 T cell receptor beta chains listed next were all sequenced from one sample in a study of early T cells in non-severe SARS-CoV-2 infection. MiXCR, run by TCRdb on the 5' RACE reads, gives a single entry per CDR3 protein. The data show about 64,000 distinct CDR3 sequences, around 12% seen once. Sequencing was performed on whole blood, taken at baseline. These receptors were taken from an adult who was a healthcare worker with PCR-confirmed SARS-CoV-2 infection or an uninfected control (not recorded which).

J is TRBJ1-5 and V is TRBV3-2. TRBV3-2 is a pseudogene. The CDR3 runs 17 residues. Here the CDR3 reads CASSQIVRREGRQPQHF. The CDR3 DNA follows: TGTGCCAGCAGCCAAATTGTCCGGAGGGAGGGACGGCAGCCCCAGCATTTT.

At least ten counts were recorded for this clonotype. The chain joins TRBV18 to TRBJ2-3; D possibly uses TRBD1 or TRBD2 (5 bases each). Trimming took off 2 bases at V and 0 bases at J, with 9 bases between the two ends. This CDR3 comprises 15 residues. Germline loops: CDR1 KGHSH, CDR2 LQKENI. This CDR3 is CASSPGTGSTDTQYF. The CDR3 bases are TGTGCCAGCTCACCAGGGACCGGGAGCACAGATACGCAGTATTTT.

The chain is built from TRBV5-5 and TRBJ2-1, with 14 positions matching TRBD2. CDR3 length equals 18 residues. CDR1 is SGHKS and CDR2 is YYEKEE in the germline V gene (reference sequence). After removal of 4 bases from V and 3 bases from J, the junction contained 9 bases not matched to a gene. As DNA, the CDR3 is TGTGCCAGCAGCCCAGGGACTAGCGGGAGTTTCCTCTACAATGAGCAGTTCTTC. Its protein product is CASSPGTSGSFLYNEQFF.

The V gene is TRBV7-2, the J gene TRBJ2-7; TRBD2 matches 7 bases. CDR3 length: 16 amino acids. The trim removed 1 base at V and 2 bases at J, leaving 8 bases unmatched. Germline V gives CDR1 SGHTA, CDR2 FQGNSA. CDR3 in amino acids: CASSLVITSEPYEQYF. The CDR3 DNA reads TGTGCCAGCAGCTTAGTGATTACTAGCGAGCCCTACGAGCAGTACTTC.

This sequence joins TRBV5-1 and TRBJ2-7; 8 bases align to TRBD1. The CDR3 length is 15 residues. J lost 2 bases, V lost 4 bases, and 8 bases had no gene match. Germline V gives CDR1 SGHRS, CDR2 YFSETQ. CDR3 sequence: CASSPTGGITYEQYF. The CDR3 nucleotides read TGCGCCAGCAGCCCCACAGGGGGTATTACCTACGAGCAGTACTTC.

This clonotype has more than one count but fewer than ten. The chain is built from TRBV28 and TRBJ1-4; 8 bases are a match to TRBD1. Germline CDR1 and CDR2: MDHEN and SYDVKM. The V gene end was trimmed by 5 bases and the J gene end by 5 bases; junction bases not matched to a gene: 7. This CDR3 is 15 amino acids long. The CDR3 nucleotides are TGTGCCAGCAGTACCCGGGACAGGAACAATGAAAAACTGTTTTTT. Residues: CASSTRDRNNEKLFF.

This clonotype turned up a few times. This sequence joins TRBV28 and TRBJ2-3; 7 bases line up with TRBD2. This CDR3 contains 13 residues. With 6 bases clipped from V and 4 bases from J, the junction kept 4 bases outside the gene matches. The germline V gene has CDR1 MDHEN and CDR2 SYDVKM. The CDR3: CASRFGGSDTQYF. The CDR3 DNA reads as TGTGCCAGCAGATTCGGGGGGTCAGATACGCAGTATTTT.

This clonotype was counted between two and nine times. The chain combines TRBV20-1 with TRBJ1-2, with a possible D match to TRBD1 (6 bases). This CDR3 is 16 amino acids long. Trimming shortened V by 2 bases and J by 2 bases, and 18 bases separated the two germline ends. From germline, CDR1 is DFQATT and CDR2 SNEGSKA (reference sequence). CDR3 protein: CSARHDDGTRNYGYTF. DNA of the CDR3: TGCAGTGCTAGACATGATGACGGGACAAGAAACTATGGCTACACCTTC.

This clonotype has just a few counts. This chain links TRBV7-9 with TRBJ1-6; D unclear. This CDR3 is built from 16 residues. Germline CDR1 reads SEHNR; CDR2 reads FQNEAQ (reference sequence). Trimming stripped 1 base from V and 7 bases from J, with 14 bases between. CDR3 sequence reads: CASSLDGFILNSPLHF. The DNA for the CDR3 is TGTGCCAGCAGCTTAGACGGGTTTATACTAAATTCACCCCTCCACTTT.

This clonotype has more than one count but fewer than ten. V and J are TRBV21-1 and TRBJ1-1; the table's D gene call, TRBD1, was not cross checked with the DNA. TRBV21-1 is described as a pseudogene. CDR3 length: 14 amino acids. The CDR3 DNA reads as TGTGCCAGCAGCGGCCGAGGGGGGAACACTGAAGCTTTCTTT. Amino acid sequence: CASSGRGGNTEAFF.

This clonotype was picked up one time. This rearrangement joins TRBV12-3 or TRBV12-4 to TRBJ1-2; possible D gene TRBD1, 5 bases. Trimming took off 4 bases at V and 7 bases at J, with 10 bases between the two ends. This CDR3 is built from 12 residues. CDR3 sequence reads: CASSWGRSGYTF. The CDR3 nucleotides read TGTGCCAGCAGTTGGGGGAGAAGTGGCTACACCTTC.

This sequence joins TRBV20-1 and TRBJ2-3; 11 bases match TRBD2. J lost 5 bases, V lost 3 bases, and 13 bases had no gene match. The CDR3 totals 17 residues. The V gene's germline CDR1 is DFQATT and CDR2 SNEGSKA (reference sequence). The CDR3 nucleotides are TGCAGTGCTAGCGCTGGGACTAGCGGATACTTGGGAGATACGCAGTATTTT. Amino acid sequence: CSASAGTSGYLGDTQYF.

A few counts support this clonotype. The chain carries TRBV6-5 and TRBJ2-7, with a possible D match to TRBD2 (5 bases). The CDR3 totals 12 residues. Between the trimmed V and J ends, which lost 10 bases and 5 bases, there was a span of 15 bases. Germline CDR1 MNHEY, CDR2 SVGAGI. The CDR3 protein is CATGLMNNEQYF. DNA for the CDR3: TGTGCCACCGGACTCATGAACAACGAGCAGTACTTC.

This clonotype was found many times. V is TRBV6-6 and J is TRBJ2-7; D is perhaps TRBD2 (6 bases). The V gene's germline CDR1 is MNHNY and CDR2 SVGAGI (reference sequence). CDR3 length: 14 amino acids. Trimming took off 2 bases at V and 5 bases at J, with 13 bases between the two ends. CDR3 DNA: TGTGCCAGCAGTTACCTAGGACTAAACGACGAGCAGTACTTC. It specifies CASSYLGLNDEQYF.

The chain employs TRBV12-3 or TRBV12-4 and TRBJ2-2; 10 nucleotides match TRBD2. V shed 3 bases, J shed 5 bases, and the junction held 3 bases outside the gene matches. The CDR3 is 15 residues long. CDR3 sequence reads: CASSLLLAGTGELFF. CDR3 bases: TGTGCCAGCAGTTTGCTACTAGCGGGGACCGGGGAGCTGTTTTTT.

The sample holds many counts of this clonotype. J is TRBJ2-3 and V is TRBV20-1; 9 nucleotides align to TRBD2. The CDR3 sequence is 13 residues long. The germline gives CDR1 DFQATT, CDR2 SNEGSKA (reference sequence). V shed 4 bases, J shed 8 bases, and the junction held 7 bases outside the gene matches. CDR3 coding DNA: TGCAGTGCTATTAGCGGGAGTTTCGGTACGCAGTATTTT. It is translated as CSAISGSFGTQYF.

The chain joins TRBV5-1 to TRBJ2-3; 8 nucleotides match TRBD1. This CDR3 is 15 amino acids long. Trimming at V came to 3 bases and at J to 2 bases, leaving 5 bases not matched to a gene. CDR1 and CDR2 (germline): SGHRS, YFSETQ. The CDR3 region is CASSYDRGDTDTQYF. The CDR3 bases are TGCGCCAGCAGCTACGACAGGGGCGACACAGATACGCAGTATTTT.

This clonotype has only a few counts. The chain employs TRBV11-2 and TRBJ2-1, with no clear D. Trimming left V 5 bases short and J 5 bases short, with 16 bases between. Per germline, CDR1 SGHAT and CDR2 FQNNGV. The CDR3 loop spans 15 amino acids. The CDR3 region has the DNA TGTGCCAGCAGCCCCTTCCCCCGACAAGACAATGAGCAGTTCTTC. Its translation: CASSPFPRQDNEQFF. Complete variable domain (other parts from reference TRBV11-2 and TRBJ2-1): EAGVAQSPRYKIIEKRQSVAFWCNPISGHATLYWYQQILGQGPKLLIQFQNNGVVDDSQLPKDRFSAERLKGVDSTLKIQPAKLEDSAVYLCASSPFPRQDNEQFFGPGTRLTVL.

In this sample, this clonotype turned up many times. The chain employs TRBV6-2 or TRBV6-3 and TRBJ2-5, with a tentative D call TRBD2 (5 bases). The germline CDR1 and CDR2 sequences are MNHEY and SVGEGT. The CDR3 runs 16 residues. Trimming pared 2 bases from V and 2 bases from J, leaving 15 bases between. CDR3 in amino acids: CASSYQAEPEQETQYF. The CDR3 DNA is TGTGCCAGCAGTTACCAAGCGGAACCAGAGCAAGAGACCCAGTACTTC.

In its sample, this clonotype was seen many times. This chain links TRBV15 with TRBJ1-2; possibly TRBD1 for D (5 bases). CDR3 length equals 15 residues. Germline V gives CDR1 LNHNV, CDR2 YYDKDF (reference sequence). Between the trimmed V and J ends, which lost 0 bases and 8 bases, there was a span of 16 bases. In DNA form, the CDR3 reads TGTGCCACCAGCAGAGAAGGGACCCCGGGTCGCGGCTACACCTTC. Translating it yields CATSREGTPGRGYTF.

This clonotype turned up a few times. The chain has TRBV6-6 and TRBJ2-1; a weak D match, TRBD1 (5 bases). Trimming cost V 7 bases and J 7 bases, with 20 bases left between them. CDR3 length: 15 amino acids. Germline assignment: CDR1 MNHNY and CDR2 SVGAGI (reference sequence). CDR3 protein: CASTNNAYQGNEQFF. In DNA, the CDR3 is TGTGCCAGCACTAACAATGCTTATCAGGGTAATGAGCAGTTCTTC.

This clonotype was detected only a few times. The rearrangement links TRBV11-2 to TRBJ2-7; TRBD2 might be the D (6 bases). V gave up 3 bases and J gave up 2 bases, with 11 bases separating them. The germline gives CDR1 SGHAT, CDR2 FQNNGV. The CDR3 is 14 amino acids. The CDR3 spells CASSFGTGTYEQYF. The CDR3 region has the DNA TGTGCCAGCAGCTTTGGGACTGGAACCTACGAGCAGTACTTC.

V gene TRBV6-5 combines with J gene TRBJ2-7; 8 bases are a match to TRBD1. With V trimmed by 5 bases and J by 3 bases, 12 bases remained unmatched. CDR1 MNHEY and CDR2 SVGAGI come from the germline V gene. This CDR3 contains 16 residues. CDR3 amino acids: CASSSPLDRGHYEQYF. The CDR3 DNA is TGTGCCAGCAGTAGCCCCCTTGACAGGGGACACTACGAGCAGTACTTC.

Only a few counts were recorded for this clonotype. V is TRBV7-2 and J is TRBJ2-3; 14 bases line up with TRBD2. The CDR3 is 17 amino acids. V shed 5 bases, J shed 5 bases, and the junction held 9 bases outside the gene matches. The germline gives CDR1 SGHTA, CDR2 FQGNSA. Here the CDR3 DNA reads TGTGCCAGCAGCCCGGGACTAGCGGGAGTTTGGGGAGATACGCAGTATTTT. It specifies CASSPGLAGVWGDTQYF. The variable domain in full, with the rest retrieved from reference TRBV7-2 and TRBJ2-3, is GAGVSQSPSNKVTEKGKDVELRCDPISGHTALYWYRQSLGQGLEFLIYFQGNSAPDKSGLPSDRFSAERTGGSVSTLTIQRTQQEDSAVYLCASSPGLAGVWGDTQYFGPGTRLTVL.

This clonotype was seen a handful of times. The genes are TRBV29-1 and TRBJ2-7; 8 positions agree with TRBD1. Germline assignment: CDR1 SQVTM and CDR2 ANQGSEA. This CDR3 region has 11 residues. Losses at the gene ends were 8 bases for V and 6 bases for J; bases not matched to a gene: 6. CDR3 nucleotides: TGCAGCTGTACAACAGGGGGCGAGCAGTACTTC. As protein: CSCTTGGEQYF.

This clonotype came up many times. The chain uses TRBV7-2 and TRBJ2-5; D call uncertain. This CDR3 spans 13 amino acids. Germline CDR1 reads SGHTA; CDR2 reads FQGNSA. Trimming pared 4 bases from V and 7 bases from J, leaving 13 bases between. CDR3 DNA: TGTGCCAGCAGCTCCCCGGTGCTAGGGACCCAGTACTTC. This gives the protein CASSSPVLGTQYF.

The rearrangement links TRBV6-1 to TRBJ1-2; possible D gene TRBD1, 5 bases. The germline V and J ends were trimmed by 2 bases and 0 bases, with 10 bases remaining between them. The CDR3 loop spans 15 amino acids. Germline assignment: CDR1 MNHNS and CDR2 SASEGT. CDR3 bases: TGTGCCAGCAGTGAATGGGGCACCACTAACTATGGCTACACCTTC. Encoded protein: CASSEWGTTNYGYTF.

This clonotype was observed a few times. V and J are TRBV7-9 and TRBJ2-1, with D possibly being TRBD1 or TRBD2 (6 bases each). V was clipped by 1 base and J by 7 bases, with 11 bases between them. CDR1 SEHNR and CDR2 FQNEAQ come from the germline V gene (reference sequence). The CDR3 has 14 amino acids. The CDR3 DNA is TGTGCCAGCAGCTTAGTTGGAGGGGGTAATGAGCAGTTCTTC. Its protein product is CASSLVGGGNEQFF.